This passage covers 8 T cell receptor beta chains from one sample sequenced in a study of T cell responses to AZD1222 COVID-19 vaccine. Libraries were prepared by immunoSEQ multiplex PCR; TCRdb keeps only in-frame clonotypes and omits some of them. The sample holds about 130,000 clones, approximately 92% seen once. Sequencing used peripheral blood, obtained 28 days after the second AZD1222 dose. The source of these receptors is an adult who received the AZD1222 COVID-19 vaccine.

The rearrangement uses TRBV5-5 and TRBJ2-1; D might be TRBD1 or TRBD2, each matching 5 bases. This CDR3 is built from 15 residues. Germline loops: CDR1 SGHKS, CDR2 YYEKEE (reference sequence). V was cut by 3 bases and J by 4 bases, with 14 bases left in between. CDR3 nucleotide sequence: TGTGCCAGCAGCTCGGGGCCCCAAGGTTACAATGAGCAGTTCTTC. Translated, it gives CASSSGPQGYNEQFF.

The V call is TRBV6-5, the J call TRBJ1-1, with D possibly TRBD1 on 5 matching bases. Trimming pared 7 bases from V and 5 bases from J, leaving 11 bases between. The CDR3 runs to 12 residues. From germline, CDR1 is MNHEY and CDR2 SVGAGI. The CDR3 reads CASNRPGTEAFF. In nucleotides, the CDR3 is TGTGCCAGCAACCGCCCAGGGACTGAAGCTTTCTTT.

This clone was seen once. The chain combines TRBV5-1 with TRBJ2-3; TRBD1 or TRBD2 may be the D gene (6 bases each). The CDR3 loop spans 21 amino acids. The germline CDR1 and CDR2 sequences are SGHRS and YFSETQ. V was pared by 3 bases and J by 5 bases, with 34 bases between. The chain's CDR3 is CASSSVSFPVVDRRGLDTQYF. DNA for the CDR3: TGCGCCAGCAGCTCGGTATCCTTTCCCGTCGTCGACAGGAGGGGCCTAGATACGCAGTATTTT.

The chain uses TRBV6-5 and TRBJ1-2, with a tentative D call TRBD1 (6 bases). Germline V gene data show CDR1 as MNHEY and CDR2 as SVGAGI. The CDR3 length is 13 residues. V was pared by 4 bases and J by 4 bases, with 10 bases between. CDR3 coding DNA: TGTGCCAGCAGTTTCGAGACAGGCTATGGCTACACCTTC. It codes for CASSFETGYGYTF.

The CDR3 coding sequence is TGTGCCAGCTCACCAAACCCAGTTAGGGACATTCAGTACTTC. Protein product: CASSPNPVRDIQYF. The rearrangement uses TRBV18 and TRBJ2-4; no clear D. V dropped 2 bases and J dropped 8 bases, with 13 bases sitting between them. CDR1 is KGHSH, CDR2 LQKENI, per germline. This CDR3 has 14 amino acids.

The CDR3 loop reads CAISEWGLAETQYF. For the CDR3, the DNA is TGTGCCATCAGTGAGTGGGGACTAGCTGAGACCCAGTACTTC. The chain uses TRBV10-3 and TRBJ2-5, with TRBD2 matching 9 bases. This CDR3 spans 14 amino acids. CDR1 and CDR2 from the germline V gene are ENHRY and SYGVKD. Trimming at V came to 1 base and at J to 5 bases, leaving 2 bases not matched to a gene.

The chain couples TRBV6-5 to TRBJ2-3; D unresolved. The ends were cut back, 0 bases at V and 2 bases at J, with 12 bases in the middle. This CDR3 has 16 amino acids. Germline V gives CDR1 MNHEY, CDR2 SVGAGI. In DNA, the CDR3 is TGTGCCAGCAGTTACTCGCCGGGCCCTGCCACAGATACGCAGTATTTT. This translates into CASSYSPGPATDTQYF.

The count of this clone is one. The rearrangement uses TRBV28 and TRBJ2-7; 7 nucleotides line up with TRBD2. V lost 3 bases, J lost 2 bases, and 16 bases stayed unmatched. The CDR3 extends over 18 amino acids. In germline, CDR1 is MDHEN, CDR2 SYDVKM. Written as DNA, the CDR3 is TGTGCCAGCAGTTTGTCCCTGGGACTAAAGCAATTAGCCTACGAGCAGTACTTC. This encodes CASSLSLGLKQLAYEQYF.